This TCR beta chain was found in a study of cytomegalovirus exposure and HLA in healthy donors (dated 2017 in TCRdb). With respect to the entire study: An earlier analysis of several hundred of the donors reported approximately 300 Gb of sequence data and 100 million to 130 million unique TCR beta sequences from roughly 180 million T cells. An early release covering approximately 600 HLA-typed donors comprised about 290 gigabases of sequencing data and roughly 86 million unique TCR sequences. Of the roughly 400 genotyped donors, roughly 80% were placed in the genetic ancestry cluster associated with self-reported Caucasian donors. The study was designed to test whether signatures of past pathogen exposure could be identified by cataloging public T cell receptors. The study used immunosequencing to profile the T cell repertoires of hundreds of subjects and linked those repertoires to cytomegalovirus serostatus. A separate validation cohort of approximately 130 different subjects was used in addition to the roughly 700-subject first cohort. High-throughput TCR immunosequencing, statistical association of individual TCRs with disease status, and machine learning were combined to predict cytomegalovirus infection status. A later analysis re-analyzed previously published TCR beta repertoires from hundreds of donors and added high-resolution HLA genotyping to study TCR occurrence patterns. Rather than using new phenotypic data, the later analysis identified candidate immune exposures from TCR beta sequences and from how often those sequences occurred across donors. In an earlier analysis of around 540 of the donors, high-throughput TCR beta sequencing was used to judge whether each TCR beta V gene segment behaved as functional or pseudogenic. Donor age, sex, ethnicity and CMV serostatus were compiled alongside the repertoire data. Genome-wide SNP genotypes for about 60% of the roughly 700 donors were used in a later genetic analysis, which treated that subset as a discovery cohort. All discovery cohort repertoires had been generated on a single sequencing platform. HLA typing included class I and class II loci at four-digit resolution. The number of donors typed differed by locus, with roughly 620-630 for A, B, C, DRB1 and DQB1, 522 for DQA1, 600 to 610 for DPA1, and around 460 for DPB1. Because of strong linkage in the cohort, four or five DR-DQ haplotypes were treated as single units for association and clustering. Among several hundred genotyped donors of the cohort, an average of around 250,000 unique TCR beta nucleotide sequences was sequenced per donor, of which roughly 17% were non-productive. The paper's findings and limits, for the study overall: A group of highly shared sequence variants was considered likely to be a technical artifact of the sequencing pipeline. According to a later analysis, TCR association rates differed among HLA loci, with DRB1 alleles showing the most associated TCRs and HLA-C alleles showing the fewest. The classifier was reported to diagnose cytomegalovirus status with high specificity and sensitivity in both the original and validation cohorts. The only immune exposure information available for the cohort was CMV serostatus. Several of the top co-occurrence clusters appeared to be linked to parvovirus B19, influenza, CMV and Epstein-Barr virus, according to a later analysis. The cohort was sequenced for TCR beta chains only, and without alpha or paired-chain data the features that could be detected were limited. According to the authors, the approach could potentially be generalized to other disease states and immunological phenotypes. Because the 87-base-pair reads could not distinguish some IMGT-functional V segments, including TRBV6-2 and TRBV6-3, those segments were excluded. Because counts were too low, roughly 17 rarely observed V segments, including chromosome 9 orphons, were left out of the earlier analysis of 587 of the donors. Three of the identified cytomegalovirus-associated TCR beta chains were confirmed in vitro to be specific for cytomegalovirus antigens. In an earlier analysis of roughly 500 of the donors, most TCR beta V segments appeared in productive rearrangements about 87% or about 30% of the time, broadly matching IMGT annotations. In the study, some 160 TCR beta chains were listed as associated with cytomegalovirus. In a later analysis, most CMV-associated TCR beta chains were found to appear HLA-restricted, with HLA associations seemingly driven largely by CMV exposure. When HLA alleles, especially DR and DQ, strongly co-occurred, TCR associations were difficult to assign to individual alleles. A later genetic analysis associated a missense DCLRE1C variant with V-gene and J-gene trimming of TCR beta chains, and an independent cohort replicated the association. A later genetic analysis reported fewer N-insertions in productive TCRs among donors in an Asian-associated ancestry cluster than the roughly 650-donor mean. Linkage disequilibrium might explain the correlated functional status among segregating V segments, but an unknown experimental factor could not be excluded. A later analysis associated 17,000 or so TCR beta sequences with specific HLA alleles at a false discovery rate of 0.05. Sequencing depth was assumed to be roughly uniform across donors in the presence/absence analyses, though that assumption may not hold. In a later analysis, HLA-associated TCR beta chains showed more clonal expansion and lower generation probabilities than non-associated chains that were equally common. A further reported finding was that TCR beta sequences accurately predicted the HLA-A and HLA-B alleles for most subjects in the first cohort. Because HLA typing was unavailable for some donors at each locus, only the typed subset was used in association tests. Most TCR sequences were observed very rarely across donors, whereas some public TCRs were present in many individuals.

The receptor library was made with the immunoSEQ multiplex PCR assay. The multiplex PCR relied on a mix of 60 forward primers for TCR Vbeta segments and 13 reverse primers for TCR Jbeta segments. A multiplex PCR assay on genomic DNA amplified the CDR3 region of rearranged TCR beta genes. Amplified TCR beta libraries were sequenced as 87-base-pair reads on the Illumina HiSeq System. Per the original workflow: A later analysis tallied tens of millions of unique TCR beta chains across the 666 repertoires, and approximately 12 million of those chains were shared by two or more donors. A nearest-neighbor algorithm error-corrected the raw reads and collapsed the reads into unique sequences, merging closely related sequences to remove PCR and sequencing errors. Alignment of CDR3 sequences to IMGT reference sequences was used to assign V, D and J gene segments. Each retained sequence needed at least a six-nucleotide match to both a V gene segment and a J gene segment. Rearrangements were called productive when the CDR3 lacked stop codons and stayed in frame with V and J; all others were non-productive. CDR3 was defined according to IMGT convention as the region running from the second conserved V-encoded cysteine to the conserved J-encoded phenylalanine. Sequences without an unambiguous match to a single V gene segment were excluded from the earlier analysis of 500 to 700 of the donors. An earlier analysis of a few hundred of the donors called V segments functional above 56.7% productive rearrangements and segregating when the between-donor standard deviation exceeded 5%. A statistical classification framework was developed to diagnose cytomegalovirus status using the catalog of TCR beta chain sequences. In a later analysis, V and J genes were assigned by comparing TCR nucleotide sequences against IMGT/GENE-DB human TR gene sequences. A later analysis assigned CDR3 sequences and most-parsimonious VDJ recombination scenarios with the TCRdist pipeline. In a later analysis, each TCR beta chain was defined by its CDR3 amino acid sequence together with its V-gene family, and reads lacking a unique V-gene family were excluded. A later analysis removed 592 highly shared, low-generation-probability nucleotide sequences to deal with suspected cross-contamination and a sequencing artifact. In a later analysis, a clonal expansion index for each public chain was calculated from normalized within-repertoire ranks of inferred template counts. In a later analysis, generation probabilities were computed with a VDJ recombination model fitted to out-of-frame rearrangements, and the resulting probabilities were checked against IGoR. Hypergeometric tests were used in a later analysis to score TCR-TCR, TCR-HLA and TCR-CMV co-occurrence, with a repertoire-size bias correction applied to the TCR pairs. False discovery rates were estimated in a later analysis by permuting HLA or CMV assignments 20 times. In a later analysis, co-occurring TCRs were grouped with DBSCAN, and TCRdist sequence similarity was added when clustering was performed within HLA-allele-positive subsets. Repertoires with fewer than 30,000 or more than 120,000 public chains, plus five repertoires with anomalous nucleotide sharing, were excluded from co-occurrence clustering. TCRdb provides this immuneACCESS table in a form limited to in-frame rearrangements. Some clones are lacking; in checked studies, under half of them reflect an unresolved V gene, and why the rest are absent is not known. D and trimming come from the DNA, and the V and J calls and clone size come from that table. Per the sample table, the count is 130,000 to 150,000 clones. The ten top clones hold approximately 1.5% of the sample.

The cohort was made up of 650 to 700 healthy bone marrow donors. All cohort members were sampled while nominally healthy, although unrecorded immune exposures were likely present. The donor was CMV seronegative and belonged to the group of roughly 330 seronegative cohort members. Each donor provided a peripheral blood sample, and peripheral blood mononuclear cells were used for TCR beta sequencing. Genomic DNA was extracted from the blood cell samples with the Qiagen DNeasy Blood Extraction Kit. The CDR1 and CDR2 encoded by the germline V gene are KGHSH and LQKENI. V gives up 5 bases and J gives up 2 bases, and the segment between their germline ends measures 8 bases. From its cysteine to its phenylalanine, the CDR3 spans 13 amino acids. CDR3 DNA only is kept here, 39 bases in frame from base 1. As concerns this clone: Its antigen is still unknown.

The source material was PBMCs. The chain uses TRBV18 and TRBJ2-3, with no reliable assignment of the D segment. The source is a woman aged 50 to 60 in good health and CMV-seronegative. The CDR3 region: CASSDQDTDTQYF. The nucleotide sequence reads TGTGCCAGCTCAGACCAGGACACAGATACGCAGTATTTT.